This T cell receptor (beta chain) was profiled in a study of OX40 agonist ivuxolimab in advanced cancers. Sequencing used immunoSEQ multiplex PCR; TCRdb keeps in-frame clones, though not all of them. The sample lists around 33,000 clones, around nine tenths occurring once. Trimming took 2 bases from V and 6 from J; bases not matched to a gene: 6. This CDR3 is built from 13 residues. Germline V gene data show CDR1 as SQVTM and CDR2 as ANQGSEA. This TCR was recovered from an adult with an advanced solid tumor such as melanoma, head and neck, liver or kidney cancer. The input for sequencing was CD4+ or CD8+ T cells sorted from blood, taken in a trial of the OX40 agonist ivuxolimab. The chain carries TRBV29-1 and TRBJ2-7; 8 nucleotides line up with TRBD1. The CDR3 region is CSVESQGAGEQYF. The CDR3 DNA reads TGCAGCGTTGAATCCCAGGGGGCGGGCGAGCAGTACTTC.